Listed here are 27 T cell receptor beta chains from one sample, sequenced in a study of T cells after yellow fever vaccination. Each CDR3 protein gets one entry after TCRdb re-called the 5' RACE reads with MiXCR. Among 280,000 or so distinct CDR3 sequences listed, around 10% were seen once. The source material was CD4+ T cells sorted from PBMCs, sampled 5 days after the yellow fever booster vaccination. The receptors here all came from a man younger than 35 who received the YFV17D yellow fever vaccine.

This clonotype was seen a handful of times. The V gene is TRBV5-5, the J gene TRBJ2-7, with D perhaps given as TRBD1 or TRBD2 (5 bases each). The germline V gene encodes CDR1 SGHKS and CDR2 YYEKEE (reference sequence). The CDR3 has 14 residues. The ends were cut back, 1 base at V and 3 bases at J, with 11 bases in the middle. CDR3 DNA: TGTGCCAGCAGCTTGTCTGAGGGGTACTACGAGCAGTACTTC. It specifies CASSLSEGYYEQYF.

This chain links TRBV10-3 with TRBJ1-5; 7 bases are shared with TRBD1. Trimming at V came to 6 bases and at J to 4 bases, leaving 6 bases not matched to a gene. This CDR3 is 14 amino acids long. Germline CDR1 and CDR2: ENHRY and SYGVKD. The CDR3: CAISAGQLNQPQHF. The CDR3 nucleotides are TGTGCCATCAGCGCGGGACAGCTTAATCAGCCCCAGCATTTT.

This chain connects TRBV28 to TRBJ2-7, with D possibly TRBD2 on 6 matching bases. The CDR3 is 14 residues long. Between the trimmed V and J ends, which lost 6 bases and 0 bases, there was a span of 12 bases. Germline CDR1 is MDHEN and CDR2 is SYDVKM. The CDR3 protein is CASRPFGSSYEQYV. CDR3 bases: TGTGCCAGCAGGCCATTCGGGAGCTCCTACGAGCAGTACGTC.

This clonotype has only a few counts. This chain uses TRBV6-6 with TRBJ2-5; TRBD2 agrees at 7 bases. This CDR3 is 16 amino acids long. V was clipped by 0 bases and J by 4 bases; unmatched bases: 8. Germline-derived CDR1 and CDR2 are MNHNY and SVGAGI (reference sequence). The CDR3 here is CASSYSGGGDSETQYF. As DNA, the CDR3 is TGTGCCAGCAGTTACTCGGGCGGGGGAGATTCAGAGACCCAGTACTTC.

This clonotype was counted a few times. CDR3: CASSIQSGTGTYEQYF. In DNA, the CDR3 is TGTGCCAGCAGCATTCAATCCGGGACAGGAACCTACGAGCAGTACTTC. The V call is TRBV11-2, the J call TRBJ2-7; 8 bases agree with TRBD1. The CDR3 spans 16 residues. V lost 5 bases, J lost 2 bases, and 11 bases stayed unmatched. CDR1 and CDR2 from the germline V gene are SGHAT and FQNNGV.

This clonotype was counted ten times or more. Here the CDR3 reads CASSYLPTATNEKLFF. Here the CDR3 DNA reads TGTGCCAGCAGTTATCTCCCGACGGCAACTAATGAAAAACTGTTTTTT. V gene TRBV6-5 combines with J gene TRBJ1-4; D call uncertain. The V gene lost 3 bases and the J gene lost 0 bases, with 11 bases spanning the gap. Germline CDR1 and CDR2: MNHEY and SVGAGI. This CDR3 has 16 residues.

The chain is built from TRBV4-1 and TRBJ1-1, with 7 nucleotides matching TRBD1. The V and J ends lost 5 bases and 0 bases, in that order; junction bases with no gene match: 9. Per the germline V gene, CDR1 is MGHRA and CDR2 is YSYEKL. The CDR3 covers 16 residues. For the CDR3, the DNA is TGCGCCAGCAGCTCAAAACAGGGGTTGGTGAACACTGAAGCTTTCTTT. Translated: CASSSKQGLVNTEAFF.

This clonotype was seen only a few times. Here the CDR3 reads CASSLVRDNSPLHF. CDR3 in DNA: TGTGCCAGCAGCTTAGTGAGGGATAATTCACCCCTCCACTTT. The gene calls are TRBV7-9 and TRBJ1-6; D not certain. Germline CDR1 is SEHNR and CDR2 is FQNEAQ (reference sequence). The CDR3 runs to 14 residues. Trimming pared 1 base from V and 5 bases from J, leaving 6 bases between. Looking up the rest from reference TRBV7-9 and TRBJ1-6 gives the full variable domain: DTGVSQNPRHKITKRGQNVTFRCDPISEHNRLYWYRQTLGQGPEFLTYFQNEAQLEKSRLLSDRFSAERPKGSFSTLEIQRTEQGDSAMYLCASSLVRDNSPLHFGNGTRLTVT.

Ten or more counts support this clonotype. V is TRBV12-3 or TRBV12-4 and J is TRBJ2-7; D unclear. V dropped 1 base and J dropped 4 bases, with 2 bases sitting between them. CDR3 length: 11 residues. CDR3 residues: CASSLGYEQYV. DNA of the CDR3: TGTGCCAGCAGTTTAGGTTACGAGCAGTACGTC.

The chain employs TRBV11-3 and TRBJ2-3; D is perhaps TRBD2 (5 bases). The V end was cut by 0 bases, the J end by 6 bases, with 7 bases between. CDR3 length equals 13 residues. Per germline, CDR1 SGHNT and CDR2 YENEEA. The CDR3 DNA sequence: TGTGCCAGCAGCTTAGAAAGGGAGGATACGCAGTATTTT. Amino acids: CASSLEREDTQYF. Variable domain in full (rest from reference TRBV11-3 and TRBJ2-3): EAGVVQSPRYKIIEKKQPVAFWCNPISGHNTLYWYLQNLGQGPELLIRYENEEAVDDSQLPKDRFSAERLKGVDSTLKIQPAELGDSAVYLCASSLEREDTQYFGPGTRLTVL.

CDR3 DNA: TGTGCCAGCAGTTTGGACAGGGCAGGGGCAGATACGCAGTATTTT. Translation gives CASSLDRAGADTQYF. The chain links TRBV12-3 or TRBV12-4 to TRBJ2-3, with TRBD1 matching over 8 bases. The CDR3 has 15 amino acids. J was trimmed by 4 bases and V by 3 bases; bases with no gene match: 6.

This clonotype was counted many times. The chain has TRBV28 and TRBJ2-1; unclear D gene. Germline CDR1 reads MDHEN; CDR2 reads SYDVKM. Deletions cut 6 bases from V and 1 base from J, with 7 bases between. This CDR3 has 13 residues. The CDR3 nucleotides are TGTGCCAGCAGGCTCCAATCCTACAATGAGCAGTTCTTC. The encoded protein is CASRLQSYNEQFF. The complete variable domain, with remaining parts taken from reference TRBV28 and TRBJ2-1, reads DVKVTQSSRYLVKRTGEKVFLECVQDMDHENMFWYRQDPGLGLRLIYFSYDVKMKEKGDIPEGYSVSREKKERFSLILESASTNQTSMYLCASRLQSYNEQFFGPGTRLTVL.

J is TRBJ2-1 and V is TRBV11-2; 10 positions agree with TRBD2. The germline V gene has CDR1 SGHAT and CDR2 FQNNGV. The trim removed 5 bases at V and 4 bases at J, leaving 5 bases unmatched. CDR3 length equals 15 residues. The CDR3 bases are TGTGCCAGCAGCGTCTCTAGCGGGGGTTACAATGAGCAGTTCTTC. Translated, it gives CASSVSSGGYNEQFF.

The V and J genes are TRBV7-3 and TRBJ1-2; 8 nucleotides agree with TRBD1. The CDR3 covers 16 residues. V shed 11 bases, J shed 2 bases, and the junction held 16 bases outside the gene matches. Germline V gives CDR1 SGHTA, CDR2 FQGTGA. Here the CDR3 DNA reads TGTGCCGCCTCCCGGACAGGGTATTTAGTCAACTATGGCTACACCTTC. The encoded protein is CAASRTGYLVNYGYTF.

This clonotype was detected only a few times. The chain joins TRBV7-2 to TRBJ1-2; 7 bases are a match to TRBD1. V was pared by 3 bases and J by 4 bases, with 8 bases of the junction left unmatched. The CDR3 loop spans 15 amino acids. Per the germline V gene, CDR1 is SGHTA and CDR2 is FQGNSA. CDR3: CASSFVTGTVYGYTF. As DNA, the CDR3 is TGTGCCAGCAGCTTTGTGACCGGGACAGTCTATGGCTACACCTTC.

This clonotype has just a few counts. The CDR3 DNA sequence: TGTGCCAGCTCACCCGGGGGGAAGTCCTACAATGAGCAGTTCTTC. Amino acid sequence: CASSPGGKSYNEQFF. V gene TRBV18 combines with J gene TRBJ2-1, with 7 bases lining up with TRBD2. This CDR3 is built from 15 residues. Germline lookup yields CDR1 KGHSH and CDR2 LQKENI. J lost 1 base, V lost 3 bases, and 3 bases had no gene match.

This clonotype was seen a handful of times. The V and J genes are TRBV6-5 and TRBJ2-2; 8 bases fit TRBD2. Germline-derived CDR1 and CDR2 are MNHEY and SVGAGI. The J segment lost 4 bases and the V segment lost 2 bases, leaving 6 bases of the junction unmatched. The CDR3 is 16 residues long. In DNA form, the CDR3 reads TGTGCCAGCAGTTACGAAGGACTAGCCGGCACCGGGGAGCTGTTTTTT. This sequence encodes CASSYEGLAGTGELFF.

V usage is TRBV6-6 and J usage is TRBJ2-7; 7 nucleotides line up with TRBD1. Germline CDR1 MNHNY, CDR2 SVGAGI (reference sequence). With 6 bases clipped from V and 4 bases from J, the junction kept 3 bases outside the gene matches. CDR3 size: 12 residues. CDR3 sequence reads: CASSPDRYEQYV. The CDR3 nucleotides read TGTGCCAGCAGCCCGGACAGGTACGAGCAGTACGTC.

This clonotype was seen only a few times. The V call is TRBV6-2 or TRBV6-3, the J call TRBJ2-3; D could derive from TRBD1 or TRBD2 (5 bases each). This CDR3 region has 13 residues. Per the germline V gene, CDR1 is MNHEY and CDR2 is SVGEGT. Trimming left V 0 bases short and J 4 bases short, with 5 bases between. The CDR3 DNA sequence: TGTGCCAGCAGTTACTCGGGGGCAGATACGCAGTATTTT. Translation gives CASSYSGADTQYF.

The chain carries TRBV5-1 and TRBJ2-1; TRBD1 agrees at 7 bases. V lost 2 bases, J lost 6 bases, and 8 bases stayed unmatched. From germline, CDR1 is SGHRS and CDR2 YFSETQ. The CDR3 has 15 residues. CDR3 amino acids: CASSFGTAIPNEQFF. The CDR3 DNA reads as TGCGCCAGCAGCTTCGGGACAGCTATCCCCAATGAGCAGTTCTTC.

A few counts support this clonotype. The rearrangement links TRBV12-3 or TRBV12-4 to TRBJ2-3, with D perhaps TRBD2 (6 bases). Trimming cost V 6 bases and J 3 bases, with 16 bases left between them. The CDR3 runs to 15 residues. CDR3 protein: CASSRGTLGTDTQYF. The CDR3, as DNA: TGTGCCAGCAGCCGGGGGACGTTGGGTACAGATACGCAGTATTTT.

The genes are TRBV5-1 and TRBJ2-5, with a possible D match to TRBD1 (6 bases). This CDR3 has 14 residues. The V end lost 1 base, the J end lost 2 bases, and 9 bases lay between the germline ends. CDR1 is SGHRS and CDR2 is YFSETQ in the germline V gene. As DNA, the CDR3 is TGCGCCAGCAGCTTGTCTCAGGGGCAAGAGACCCAGTACTTC. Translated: CASSLSQGQETQYF. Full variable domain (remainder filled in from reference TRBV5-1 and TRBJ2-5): KAGVTQTPRYLIKTRGQQVTLSCSPISGHRSVSWYQQTPGQGLQFLFEYFSETQRNKGNFPGRFSGRQFSNSRSEMNVSTLELGDSALYLCASSLSQGQETQYFGPGTRLLVL.

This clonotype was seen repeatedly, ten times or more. The CDR3 region is CATSRDPRSDVHGYTF. CDR3 DNA: TGTGCCACCAGCAGAGATCCCCGGAGCGACGTGCATGGCTACACCTTC. The chain joins TRBV15 to TRBJ1-2; no firm D call. Germline V gene data show CDR1 as LNHNV and CDR2 as YYDKDF (reference sequence). V lost 0 bases to trimming and J lost 6 bases, with 17 bases between them. This CDR3 spans 16 amino acids.

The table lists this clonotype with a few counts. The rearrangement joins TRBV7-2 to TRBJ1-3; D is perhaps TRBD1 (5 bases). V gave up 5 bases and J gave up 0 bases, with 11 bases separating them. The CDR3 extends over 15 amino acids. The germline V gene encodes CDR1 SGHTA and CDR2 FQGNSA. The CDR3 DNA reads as TGTGCCAGCAGCCGACAGCACCACTCTGGAAACACCATATATTTT. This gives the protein CASSRQHHSGNTIYF.

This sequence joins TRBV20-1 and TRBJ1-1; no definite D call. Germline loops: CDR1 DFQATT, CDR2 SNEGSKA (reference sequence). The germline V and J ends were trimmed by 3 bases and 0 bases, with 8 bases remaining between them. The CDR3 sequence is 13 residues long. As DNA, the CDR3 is TGCAGTGCTAGCGTAACCATGAACACTGAAGCTTTCTTT. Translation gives CSASVTMNTEAFF.

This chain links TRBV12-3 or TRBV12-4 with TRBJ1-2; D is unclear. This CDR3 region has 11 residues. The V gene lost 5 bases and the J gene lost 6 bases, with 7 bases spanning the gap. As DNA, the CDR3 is TGTGCCAGCAGTATAAGAAATGGCTACACCTTC. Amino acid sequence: CASSIRNGYTF.

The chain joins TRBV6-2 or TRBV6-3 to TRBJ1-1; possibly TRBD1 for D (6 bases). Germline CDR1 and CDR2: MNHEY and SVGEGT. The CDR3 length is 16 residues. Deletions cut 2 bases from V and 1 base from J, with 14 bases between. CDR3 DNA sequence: TGTGCCAGCAGTTACGGCCCCTGGACAGCGAACACTGAAGCTTTCTTT. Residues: CASSYGPWTANTEAFF.